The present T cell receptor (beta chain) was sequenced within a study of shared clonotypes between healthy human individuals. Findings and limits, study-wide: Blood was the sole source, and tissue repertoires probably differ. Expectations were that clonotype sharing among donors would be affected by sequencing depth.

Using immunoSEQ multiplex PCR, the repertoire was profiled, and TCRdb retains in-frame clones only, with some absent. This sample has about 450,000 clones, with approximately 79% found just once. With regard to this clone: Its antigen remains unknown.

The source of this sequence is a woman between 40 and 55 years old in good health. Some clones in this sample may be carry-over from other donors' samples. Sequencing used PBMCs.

For the CDR3, the DNA is TGTGCCAGCTCAGAATACCTCCCGGATACCGGGGAGCTGTTTTTT. This encodes CASSEYLPDTGELFF. The chain employs TRBV18 and TRBJ2-2; D remains ambiguous. The CDR3 is 15 residues long. Trimming pared 5 bases from V and 5 bases from J, leaving 15 bases between. Germline-derived CDR1 and CDR2 are KGHSH and LQKENI.